These 28 T cell receptor beta chains came from one sample sequenced in a study of spatial heterogeneity in lung cancer. Time point in this sample: sample taken at primary tumor resection. Unsorted whole RNA of tumor, nontumor lung or frozen PBMC was sequenced. MiXCR was run by TCRdb on the 5' RACE reads, yielding one entry per CDR3 protein. Of 25,000 or so distinct CDR3 sequences listed, 8.4% are singletons. The sequenced sample was PBMCs, obtained at surgery. These receptors originate from a female donor with early-stage non-small cell lung cancer.

This clonotype was counted between two and nine times. This rearrangement joins TRBV7-2 to TRBJ2-1, with a tentative D call TRBD2 (7 bases). The CDR3 has 15 residues. The V end lost 5 bases, the J end lost 4 bases, and 15 bases lay between the germline ends. Per the germline V gene, CDR1 is SGHTA and CDR2 is FQGNSA. CDR3 region: CASSRLGGGYNEQFF. The CDR3 nucleotides read TGTGCCAGCAGCCGGTTAGGGGGAGGGTACAATGAGCAGTTCTTC.

This clonotype was seen ten or more times. V gene TRBV20-1 combines with J gene TRBJ1-5, with 7 bases fitting TRBD1. CDR1 and CDR2 (germline): DFQATT, SNEGSKA (reference sequence). CDR3 size: 14 residues. V trimming: 2 bases; J trimming: 2 bases; junction bases outside the gene matches: 3. The CDR3 loop reads CSARKGAGNQPQHF. CDR3 bases: TGCAGTGCTAGAAAGGGGGCGGGCAATCAGCCCCAGCATTTT.

This chain connects TRBV7-2 to TRBJ2-5; 15 nucleotides line up with TRBD2. The V and J ends lost 5 bases and 4 bases, in that order; junction bases with no gene match: 2. CDR1 and CDR2 from the germline V gene are SGHTA and FQGNSA. The CDR3 length is 15 residues. DNA for the CDR3: TGTGCCAGCAGCCGGACTAGCGGGAGGGTAGAGACCCAGTACTTC. It translates to CASSRTSGRVETQYF.

This clonotype was detected ten times or more. The chain has TRBV7-2 and TRBJ2-2; 7 positions match TRBD1. Germline V CDR1 and CDR2: SGHTA, FQGNSA. The trim removed 2 bases at V and 5 bases at J, leaving 8 bases unmatched. The CDR3 is 16 residues long. CDR3 DNA: TGTGCCAGCAGCTTATTCTTACAGGGGATGACCGGGGAGCTGTTTTTT. It codes for CASSLFLQGMTGELFF.

The sample holds many counts of this clonotype. This rearrangement joins TRBV28 to TRBJ2-2, with D maybe TRBD1 (5 bases). Trimming removed 2 bases from V and 5 bases from J, with 15 bases in between. The CDR3 is made up of 16 amino acids. CDR1 is MDHEN and CDR2 is SYDVKM in the germline V gene. CDR3 DNA: TGTGCCAGCAGTTTAAATCAGGGCAGGGCAACCGGGGAGCTGTTTTTT. Protein sequence: CASSLNQGRATGELFF.

The table lists this clonotype with many counts. The V and J genes are TRBV6-1 and TRBJ2-1, with 9 bases aligning to TRBD2. The length of the CDR3 is 16 residues. V shed 6 bases, J shed 4 bases, and the junction held 10 bases outside the gene matches. CDR1 is MNHNS and CDR2 is SASEGT in the germline V gene. In DNA form, the CDR3 reads TGTGCCAGCAGACCCAAACTAGCGGGTGGTTACAATGAGCAGTTCTTC. It is translated as CASRPKLAGGYNEQFF.

The table lists this clonotype with many counts. V is TRBV9 and J is TRBJ1-2; a possible D gene is TRBD1 (6 bases). V lost 3 bases and J lost 7, with 13 bases in between. Germline values: CDR1 SGDLS, CDR2 YYNGEE. The CDR3 is 13 amino acids. The CDR3 reads CASSARTAIGYTF. The CDR3 nucleotides are TGTGCCAGCAGCGCCAGGACAGCCATTGGCTACACCTTC.

This clonotype is judged medium-sized. The gene calls are TRBV29-1 and TRBJ2-3; tentative D call: TRBD1 (5 bases). CDR1 is SQVTM, CDR2 ANQGSEA, per germline. The CDR3 runs 16 residues. CDR3 nucleotides: TGCAGGAAAATTAGACAGTCCGCTCCAGGCACAGATACGCAGTATTTT. Its protein product is CRKIRQSAPGTDTQYF.

Ten or more counts support this clonotype. The rearrangement links TRBV18 to TRBJ2-3; no clear D gene. Trimming shortened V by 0 bases and J by 0 bases, and 4 bases separated the two germline ends. The CDR3 loop spans 14 amino acids. Germline-derived CDR1 and CDR2 are KGHSH and LQKENI. The CDR3 region has the DNA TGTGCCAGCTCACCACCGACTAGCACAGATACGCAGTATTTT. Protein: CASSPPTSTDTQYF.

This clonotype has more than one count but fewer than ten. The chain couples TRBV19 to TRBJ1-2; D is perhaps TRBD1 (5 bases). The ends were cut back, 5 bases at V and 4 bases at J, with 11 bases in the middle. Germline-derived CDR1 and CDR2 are LNHDA and SQIVND (reference sequence). The CDR3 has 13 amino acids. Here the CDR3 reads CASSARQTYGYTF. The DNA for the CDR3 is TGTGCCAGTAGTGCGAGACAGACCTATGGCTACACCTTC.

V usage is TRBV20-1 and J usage is TRBJ2-7; TRBD1 or TRBD2 may be the D gene (5 bases each). The germline CDR1 and CDR2 sequences are DFQATT and SNEGSKA (reference sequence). Trimming removed 6 bases at V and 3 bases at J, with 15 bases between. The CDR3 has 13 amino acids. The CDR3 sequence is CSAGERRDYEQYF. The CDR3 region has the DNA TGCAGTGCAGGGGAGAGAAGAGACTACGAGCAGTACTTC.

This clonotype occurred a few times. The chain uses TRBV7-6 and TRBJ2-1, with 8 bases lining up with TRBD2. The V and J ends lost 5 bases and 7 bases, in that order; junction bases with no gene match: 10. Germline V CDR1 and CDR2: SGHVS, FNYEAQ. This CDR3 is built from 15 residues. The CDR3 DNA is TGTGCCAGCAGCCTCGGGACTAGACTCGGGAATGAGCAGTTCTTC. Translating it yields CASSLGTRLGNEQFF.

As to this clonotype: A much larger clone sits a single nucleotide away, making a read error possible. The rearrangement uses TRBV11-2 and TRBJ2-3, with D tentatively TRBD1 (5 bases). V was cut by 3 bases and J by 10 bases, with 20 bases left in between. From germline, CDR1 is SGHAT and CDR2 FQNNGV. The CDR3 loop spans 15 amino acids. The chain's CDR3 is CASSFGSRVGDAQYF. CDR3 nucleotides: TGTGCCAGCAGCTTCGGTTCCAGGGTGGGTGATGCGCAGTATTTT.

The chain has TRBV7-2 and TRBJ2-3, with D perhaps given as TRBD1 or TRBD2 (5 bases each). V lost 5 bases to trimming and J lost 4 bases, with 16 bases between them. Per germline, CDR1 SGHTA and CDR2 FQGNSA. This CDR3 comprises 15 residues. In DNA, the CDR3 is TGTGCCAGCAGCCGGTCGGGATTAGGGGCAGATACGCAGTATTTT. Its translation: CASSRSGLGADTQYF.

This clonotype was detected many times. The chain couples TRBV11-1 to TRBJ2-2; no firm D call. V dropped 6 bases and J dropped 4 bases, with 12 bases sitting between them. This CDR3 comprises 14 residues. Germline-derived CDR1 and CDR2 are SGHAT and FQDESV (reference sequence). The DNA for the CDR3 is TGTGCCAGCAGATCCGAGTCCAGCACCGGGGAGCTGTTTTTT. This codes for CASRSESSTGELFF. Combining the CDR3 with reference TRBV11-1 and TRBJ2-2 gives the whole variable domain EAEVAQSPRYKITEKSQAVAFWCDPISGHATLYWYRQILGQGPELLVQFQDESVVDDSQLPKDRFSAERLKGVDSTLKIQPAELGDSAMYLCASRSESSTGELFFGEGSRLTVL.

This clonotype was observed at least ten times. The chain combines TRBV12-3 or TRBV12-4 with TRBJ2-1, with D perhaps being TRBD1 or TRBD2 (5 bases each). V was shortened by 6 bases and J by 10 bases, with 10 bases between the two germline ends. The CDR3 length is 11 residues. CDR3 coding DNA: TGTGCCAGCAGGGGGGTTAGGGAGCAGTTCTTC. Its protein is CASRGVREQFF.

J is TRBJ1-4 and V is TRBV23-1; D remains unclear. TRBV23-1 is reported as an ORF; its role is uncertain. V lost 3 bases, J lost 7 bases, and 12 bases lay in between. The CDR3 is 14 residues long. The CDR3 region has the DNA TGCGCCAGCAGTCAGTGTTGGGCAGGTGAAAAACTGTTTTTT. This codes for CASSQCWAGEKLFF.

This clonotype has a count of ten or more. V gene TRBV14 combines with J gene TRBJ1-2; D may be TRBD1 (5 bases). CDR3 length: 15 residues. Germline V gene lookup returns CDR1 SGHDN and CDR2 FVKESK. V was cut by 5 bases and J by 0 bases, with 13 bases left in between. CDR3 bases: TGTGCCAGCAGCACCGCCGGGGCCTCTAACTATGGCTACACCTTC. As protein: CASSTAGASNYGYTF.

There are many counts of this clonotype. The chain joins TRBV6-2 or TRBV6-3 to TRBJ2-2; D uncertain. Germline loops: CDR1 MNHEY, CDR2 SVGEGT. V was shortened by 6 bases and J by 6 bases, with 14 bases between the two germline ends. CDR3 length: 14 amino acids. This CDR3 is CASRERLLSGELFF. The CDR3 DNA sequence: TGTGCCAGCAGGGAGCGTCTACTGTCCGGGGAGCTGTTTTTT.

V is TRBV2 and J is TRBJ2-3; D is perhaps TRBD1 or TRBD2 (6 bases each). Germline lookup yields CDR1 SNHLY and CDR2 FYNNEI. Trimming cost V 8 bases and J 4 bases, with 19 bases left between them. CDR3 length: 15 residues. The CDR3 here is CASGQRRGVADTQYF. CDR3 nucleotide sequence: TGTGCCAGCGGCCAAAGGAGGGGGGTGGCAGATACGCAGTATTTT.

This clonotype was detected ten times or more. The V call is TRBV7-2, the J call TRBJ2-2; 9 positions agree with TRBD2. Germline CDR1 is SGHTA and CDR2 is FQGNSA. This CDR3 is 18 amino acids long. V lost 4 bases, J lost 1 base, and 10 bases stayed unmatched. The CDR3 here is CASSYPEGLAQNTGELFF. In DNA, the CDR3 is TGTGCCAGCAGCTATCCCGAGGGACTAGCTCAGAACACCGGGGAGCTGTTTTTT.

The gene calls are TRBV5-1 and TRBJ2-7; 8 bases line up with TRBD1. J was trimmed by 12 bases and V by 6 bases; bases with no gene match: 14. The CDR3 sequence is 13 residues long. The germline CDR1 and CDR2 sequences are SGHRS and YFSETQ. CDR3 nucleotides: TGCGCCAGCAAAACCGGACAGGGAGACCCCGCGTACTTC. Translation gives CASKTGQGDPAYF.

This chain uses TRBV7-2 with TRBJ1-5, with D possibly being TRBD1 (5 bases). This CDR3 comprises 14 residues. Trimming took off 2 bases at V and 7 bases at J, with 12 bases between the two ends. Looked up from germline, CDR1 is SGHTA and CDR2 is FQGNSA. CDR3 residues: CASSLTEGSQPQHF. CDR3 bases: TGTGCCAGCAGCTTAACGGAGGGGAGCCAGCCCCAGCATTTT.

This clonotype was observed many times. The chain has TRBV5-1 and TRBJ2-1, with D perhaps TRBD1 (7 bases). CDR1 is SGHRS, CDR2 YFSETQ, per germline. The CDR3 is 12 residues long. The V gene lost 4 bases and the J gene lost 9 bases, with 11 bases spanning the gap. Here the CDR3 reads CASSLQGGEQFF. Here the CDR3 DNA reads TGCGCCAGCAGCCTCCAGGGGGGTGAGCAGTTCTTC.

The sample holds many counts of this clonotype. The chain recombines TRBV5-1 with TRBJ2-2, with 7 bases identical to TRBD1. The CDR3 is 15 amino acids. V lost 4 bases and J lost 2; bases outside the gene matches: 5. Germline V gene lookup returns CDR1 SGHRS and CDR2 YFSETQ. DNA for the CDR3: TGCGCCAGCAGCACGAGACAGGGAAACACCGGGGAGCTGTTTTTT. It is translated as CASSTRQGNTGELFF.

This clonotype has just a few counts. The rearrangement links TRBV4-3 to TRBJ1-4; D remains unclear. CDR1 and CDR2 from the germline V gene are LGHNA and YSLEER. Trimming took off 4 bases at V and 5 bases at J, with 11 bases between the two ends. The CDR3 covers 14 residues. CDR3 protein: CASSPESTNEKLFF. The CDR3 nucleotides read TGCGCCAGCAGCCCAGAGAGTACAAATGAAAAACTGTTTTTT.

In its sample, this clonotype was seen a few times. The chain joins TRBV10-3 to TRBJ1-1; D is ambiguous. From germline, CDR1 is ENHRY and CDR2 SYGVKD. Trimming removed 10 bases at V and 1 base at J, with 13 bases between. The CDR3 has 13 amino acids. The CDR3 bases are TGTGCCACTCTGGACTTACGGAACACTGAAGCTTTCTTT. It encodes CATLDLRNTEAFF.

In its sample, this clonotype was seen a few times. The chain joins TRBV18 to TRBJ1-2, with a possible D match to TRBD1 (5 bases). Germline lookup yields CDR1 KGHSH and CDR2 LQKENI. Trimming stripped 3 bases from V and 4 bases from J, with 15 bases between. The CDR3 totals 15 residues. CDR3 nucleotides: TGTGCCAGCTCACCCGTACAGGAAAGCTCCTATGGCTACACCTTC. It encodes CASSPVQESSYGYTF.